A single sample gave rise to the 30 T cell receptor beta chains below, sequenced in a study of shared clonotypes between healthy human individuals. Method: immunoSEQ multiplex PCR; TCRdb's copy keeps in-frame clones and lacks some. The sample includes 2 million to 3 million clones, 80% to 95% seen only once; the top ten take about 0.38%. The sample was naive CD4+ T cells from PBMCs. This sample's subset: CD45RA+ positively selected. Every receptor here comes from a man aged 18 to 29 in good health. Some clones in this sample may be carry-over from other donors' samples.

The chain joins TRBV6-6 to TRBJ1-5; 8 bases fit TRBD1. The germline CDR1 and CDR2 sequences are MNHNY and SVGAGI (reference sequence). This CDR3 contains 16 residues. Trimming cost V 7 bases and J 1 base; bases outside gene matches: 9. The CDR3 nucleotides read TGTGCCAGCAAGAACGGACAGGGACGCAGCAATCAGCCCCAGCATTTT. This translates into CASKNGQGRSNQPQHF.

The chain joins TRBV29-1 to TRBJ1-5, with D maybe TRBD1 (6 bases). This CDR3 has 14 residues. The V end was cut by 6 bases, the J end by 0 bases, with 12 bases between. Germline values: CDR1 SQVTM, CDR2 ANQGSEA. The CDR3 here is CSVRGSNSNQPQHF. The CDR3 coding sequence is TGCAGCGTAAGGGGGTCAAATAGCAATCAGCCCCAGCATTTT.

V usage is TRBV6-6 and J usage is TRBJ2-7; TRBD1 agrees at 7 bases. Trimming removed 7 bases from V and 0 bases from J; junction bases left unmatched: 6. From germline, CDR1 is MNHNY and CDR2 SVGAGI (reference sequence). The CDR3 sequence is 14 residues long. CDR3 amino acids: CASNMGDSSYEQYF. DNA of the CDR3: TGTGCCAGCAACATGGGGGACAGCTCCTACGAGCAGTACTTC.

The gene calls are TRBV6-5 and TRBJ1-5; 12 bases fit TRBD1. Germline V gene lookup returns CDR1 MNHEY and CDR2 SVGAGI. The CDR3 runs 16 residues. The J segment lost 5 bases and the V segment lost 4 bases, leaving 6 bases of the junction unmatched. The CDR3 DNA is TGTGCCAGCAGTTTAGACCGGGACAGGGGGCATCAGCCCCAGCATTTT. Amino acid sequence: CASSLDRDRGHQPQHF.

The chain carries TRBV5-6 and TRBJ2-1; 10 bases fit TRBD2. CDR1 and CDR2 from the germline V gene are SGHDT and YYEEEE. The CDR3 consists of 15 residues. The junction had 13 bases not matched to a gene; V was cut back by 4 bases and J by 12 bases. The CDR3 region is CASSPGGSGRNGQFF. For the CDR3, the DNA is TGTGCCAGCAGCCCCGGGGGTAGCGGGAGGAACGGGCAGTTCTTC.

The CDR3 here is CASSLGNTGELFF. CDR3 in DNA: TGTGCCAGCAGCTTAGGGAACACCGGGGAGCTGTTTTTT. V usage is TRBV9 and J usage is TRBJ2-2; D is unresolved. The CDR3 sequence is 13 residues long. Trimming pared 4 bases from V and 1 base from J, leaving 5 bases between. Germline CDR1 SGDLS, CDR2 YYNGEE.

This clone was detected only once. V usage is TRBV27 and J usage is TRBJ2-2; TRBD1 matches at 8 bases. CDR3 length: 14 amino acids. V dropped 3 bases and J dropped 6; count of bases not matched to a gene: 3. Germline CDR1 MNHEY, CDR2 SMNVEV (reference sequence). This CDR3 reads CASSFSDRAGELFF. The CDR3 DNA reads as TGTGCCAGCAGTTTCTCGGACAGGGCCGGGGAGCTGTTTTTT.

The chain joins TRBV2 to TRBJ2-2, with TRBD2 matching over 8 bases. CDR3 length equals 15 residues. Per the germline V gene, CDR1 is SNHLY and CDR2 is FYNNEI. The junction had 4 bases not matched to a gene; V was cut back by 4 bases and J by 3 bases. CDR3 loop: CASSVTSADTGELFF. The CDR3 DNA is TGTGCCAGCAGTGTGACTAGCGCGGACACCGGGGAGCTGTTTTTT.

The chain has TRBV28 and TRBJ1-2; perhaps TRBD1 as D (6 bases). The CDR3 length is 17 residues. Germline V CDR1 and CDR2: MDHEN, SYDVKM. Trimming took off 4 bases at V and 3 bases at J, with 21 bases between the two ends. Here the CDR3 reads CASSSPLQGKFYYGYTF. The DNA of the CDR3 is TGTGCCAGCAGTTCCCCCCTGCAGGGGAAATTCTACTATGGCTACACCTTC.

The chain recombines TRBV9 with TRBJ2-1; 11 positions match TRBD2. With 3 bases clipped from V and 4 bases from J, the junction kept 6 bases outside the gene matches. Germline V gene data show CDR1 as SGDLS and CDR2 as YYNGEE. The CDR3 runs to 16 residues. The CDR3 region has the DNA TGTGCCAGCAGCGAGCGGGGACTAGCGGAATACAATGAGCAGTTCTTC. Translation gives CASSERGLAEYNEQFF.

The chain combines TRBV5-1 with TRBJ2-5; 10 nucleotides align to TRBD1. Germline-derived CDR1 and CDR2 are SGHRS and YFSETQ. This CDR3 is built from 16 residues. The ends lost 4 bases at V and 5 bases at J; junction bases unmatched: 11. The CDR3 DNA is TGCGCCAGCAGCGAGGACAGGGGGAACTTTCTGGAGACCCAGTACTTC. Its translation is CASSEDRGNFLETQYF.

The J gene is TRBJ1-2, the V gene TRBV28, with D possibly being TRBD1 (5 bases). CDR1 is MDHEN, CDR2 SYDVKM, per germline. The CDR3 has 16 residues. V was pared by 7 bases and J by 5 bases, with 23 bases between. CDR3 in amino acids: CASTRPGGTLQYGYTF. DNA of the CDR3: TGTGCCAGCACCCGGCCGGGGGGGACGCTGCAGTATGGCTACACCTTC.

V usage is TRBV19 and J usage is TRBJ2-1; 7 bases are shared with TRBD2. The CDR3 spans 16 residues. The J segment lost 2 bases and the V segment lost 5 bases, leaving 9 bases of the junction unmatched. CDR1 and CDR2 (germline): LNHDA, SQIVND (reference sequence). CDR3: CASSVSGTIPYNEQFF. For the CDR3, the DNA is TGTGCCAGTAGTGTTTCCGGGACTATACCCTACAATGAGCAGTTCTTC.

The V gene is TRBV6-4, the J gene TRBJ2-1; TRBD2 agrees at 13 bases. The trim removed 10 bases at V and 6 bases at J, leaving 6 bases unmatched. Germline CDR1 is MRHNA and CDR2 is SNTAGT. The CDR3 is 14 residues long. As DNA, the CDR3 is TGTGCCACCCGGACTAGCGGGAGTCGCAATGAGCAGTTCTTC. This sequence encodes CATRTSGSRNEQFF.

CDR3 nucleotides: TGTGCCAGCGAGGAGGGACTAGCGGGAGTAAACTACGAGCAGTACTTC. This gives the protein CASEEGLAGVNYEQYF. The chain couples TRBV2 to TRBJ2-7, with 14 bases identical to TRBD2. The germline gives CDR1 SNHLY, CDR2 FYNNEI. Trimming cost V 8 bases and J 3 bases; bases outside gene matches: 9. The CDR3 length is 16 residues.

The chain carries TRBV10-3 and TRBJ2-7, with 8 bases identical to TRBD1. CDR3 length equals 15 residues. Looked up from germline, CDR1 is ENHRY and CDR2 is SYGVKD. The V gene end was trimmed by 0 bases and the J gene end by 5 bases; junction bases not matched to a gene: 6. The CDR3 DNA reads as TGTGCCATCAGTGAGTCGAGGGGGACAGGCGACGAGCAGTACTTC. It encodes CAISESRGTGDEQYF.

V is TRBV25-1 and J is TRBJ2-3, with D possibly TRBD1 on 5 matching bases. The CDR3 runs to 14 residues. V lost 8 bases and J lost 4, with 16 bases in between. Germline CDR1 is MGHDK and CDR2 is SYGVNS. CDR3 in DNA: TGTGCCAGCGGAGAGGCAGGGAAGTCAGATACGCAGTATTTT. Its protein is CASGEAGKSDTQYF.

J is TRBJ2-3 and V is TRBV5-1, with TRBD2 matching over 8 bases. The germline CDR1 and CDR2 sequences are SGHRS and YFSETQ. Trimming at V came to 2 bases and at J to 6 bases, leaving 11 bases not matched to a gene. There are 16 residues in the CDR3. This CDR3 is CASSFSTSGLGDTQYF. The DNA of the CDR3 is TGCGCCAGCAGCTTTAGCACTAGCGGACTAGGGGATACGCAGTATTTT. The complete variable domain, with remaining parts taken from reference TRBV5-1 and TRBJ2-3, reads KAGVTQTPRYLIKTRGQQVTLSCSPISGHRSVSWYQQTPGQGLQFLFEYFSETQRNKGNFPGRFSGRQFSNSRSEMNVSTLELGDSALYLCASSFSTSGLGDTQYFGPGTRLTVL.

The gene calls are TRBV29-1 and TRBJ1-2; the D gene is possibly TRBD1 (6 bases). Germline-derived CDR1 and CDR2 are SQVTM and ANQGSEA. The CDR3 is 14 amino acids. Trimming cost V 7 bases and J 0 bases, with 15 bases left between them. The CDR3 sequence is CSGLGGSSNYGYTF. As DNA, the CDR3 is TGCAGCGGCCTTGGGGGCAGTTCTAACTATGGCTACACCTTC.

The chain employs TRBV27 and TRBJ2-5, with D uncertain. V lost 11 bases and J 5 bases, leaving 9 bases between the germline ends. The CDR3 runs 10 residues. Looked up from germline, CDR1 is MNHEY and CDR2 is SMNVEV (reference sequence). The CDR3 DNA sequence: TGTGCCTCCCTGGAGGAGACCCAGTACTTC. This codes for CASLEETQYF.

The chain is built from TRBV7-3 and TRBJ2-5; 8 bases align to TRBD2. The CDR3 totals 16 residues. From germline, CDR1 is SGHTA and CDR2 FQGTGA. Trimming took 1 base from V and 5 from J; bases not matched to a gene: 9. The CDR3 reads CASSLMSSGIGETQYF. Written as DNA, the CDR3 is TGTGCCAGCAGCTTAATGAGTAGCGGGATCGGCGAGACCCAGTACTTC.

The gene calls are TRBV29-1 and TRBJ2-7, with 7 nucleotides matching TRBD2. Per germline, CDR1 SQVTM and CDR2 ANQGSEA. J gave up 4 bases and V 4 bases, and 4 bases lay outside the gene matches. The CDR3 is 12 amino acids. CDR3 sequence (DNA): TGCAGCGTTGGGCGGGAGAGGTACGAGCAGTACTTC. Amino acid sequence: CSVGRERYEQYF.

As regards this clone: Distinct nucleotide sequences in the sample also encode this CDR3. This chain's CDR3 is CASSPISGNTEAFF. The CDR3 DNA is TGTGCCAGCTCACCAATCTCTGGGAACACTGAAGCTTTCTTT. This chain joins TRBV18 and TRBJ1-1, with D uncertain. CDR1 and CDR2 from the germline V gene are KGHSH and LQKENI. CDR3 size: 14 residues. The V gene lost 2 bases and the J gene lost 1 base, with 8 bases spanning the gap.

The chain recombines TRBV4-3 with TRBJ2-1; D perhaps matches TRBD2 (6 bases). This CDR3 has 15 residues. V shed 0 bases and J shed 4 bases, with 10 bases lying between them. Per the germline V gene, CDR1 is LGHNA and CDR2 is YSLEER. The CDR3 here is CASSQDLEGYNEQFF. CDR3 nucleotides: TGCGCCAGCAGCCAAGATTTGGAGGGGTACAATGAGCAGTTCTTC.

CDR3 protein: CASSFTKPGTGGTEAFF. The DNA of the CDR3 is TGTGCCAGCAGCTTCACAAAACCCGGGACAGGGGGGACTGAAGCTTTCTTT. This chain joins TRBV11-2 and TRBJ1-1; 11 positions agree with TRBD1. Germline trimming cut 3 bases from V and 5 bases from J; bases unmatched to any gene: 11. This CDR3 spans 17 amino acids. Germline values: CDR1 SGHAT, CDR2 FQNNGV. Full variable domain (rest looked up from reference TRBV11-2 and TRBJ1-1): EAGVAQSPRYKIIEKRQSVAFWCNPISGHATLYWYQQILGQGPKLLIQFQNNGVVDDSQLPKDRFSAERLKGVDSTLKIQPAKLEDSAVYLCASSFTKPGTGGTEAFFGQGTRLTVV.

The chain uses TRBV9 and TRBJ2-1; the D call may be TRBD1 or TRBD2 (5 bases each). The CDR3 sequence is 16 residues long. The germline CDR1 and CDR2 sequences are SGDLS and YYNGEE. Trimming pared 0 bases from V and 1 base from J, leaving 11 bases between. The CDR3 DNA reads as TGTGCCAGCAGCGTAGGGGGGAGTCGATCCTACAATGAGCAGTTCTTC. Residues: CASSVGGSRSYNEQFF.

This clone has only one observation. The chain has TRBV5-1 and TRBJ1-4; D is unclear. V dropped 5 bases and J dropped 8 bases, with 16 bases sitting between them. Germline V lookup: CDR1 SGHRS, CDR2 YFSETQ. The CDR3 runs 14 residues. The CDR3 bases are TGCGCCAGCAGTTCGACTGGTACATGGGAAAAACTGTTTTTT. Its translation: CASSSTGTWEKLFF.

The J gene is TRBJ1-2, the V gene TRBV2; weak D call: TRBD1 (5 bases). The CDR3 sequence is 13 residues long. CDR1 is SNHLY, CDR2 FYNNEI, per germline. V gave up 2 bases and J gave up 8 bases, with 12 bases separating them. The CDR3, as DNA: TGTGCCAGCAGTGAATCCAGGGCGGACGGCTACACCTTC. It is translated as CASSESRADGYTF.

The chain joins TRBV28 to TRBJ1-3; a weak D match, TRBD1 (6 bases). V was trimmed by 7 bases and J by 2 bases, leaving 15 bases between them. Looked up from germline, CDR1 is MDHEN and CDR2 is SYDVKM. This CDR3 has 15 residues. The CDR3 DNA sequence: TGTGCCAGCATCGGAGGGGGAATGGCTGGAAACACCATATATTTT. It is translated as CASIGGGMAGNTIYF.

The V gene is TRBV7-9, the J gene TRBJ1-5; D call uncertain. The CDR3 totals 12 residues. Per germline, CDR1 SEHNR and CDR2 FQNEAQ (reference sequence). V lost 4 bases and J lost 10, with 11 bases in between. The CDR3 region is CASSSSDGPQHF. The CDR3 region has the DNA TGTGCCAGCAGCTCAAGTGATGGCCCCCAGCATTTT.